There are a few counts of the clone carrying this T cell receptor (beta chain). The data were obtained in a study of blood T cell repertoires in COVID-19. For the study at large: COVID-19 samples collected from the United States, Italy and Spain covered acute and convalescent phases. Sample material is recorded as cDNA or gDNA derived from T cells, B-cell-depleted T cells, or PBMCs.

Per the authors' pipeline: It was from reference gene primer amplification that nucleated cell counts were estimated. Some clones are missing from TCRdb's copy, which holds only in-frame ones; the method was immunoSEQ multiplex PCR. For V, J and clone size, that table is used; D and trimming come from the DNA. The sample has about 70,000 clones; 70% to 90% are singletons. Unmatched junction bases numbered 9, after V lost 3 bases and J lost 6 bases. The CDR3 is 15 residues long. Germline V gene sequence: CDR1 SGHDT, CDR2 YYEEEE. The sequenced sample was peripheral blood. This receptor was taken from a human donor in a cohort sampled during active COVID-19. The chain recombines TRBV5-6 with TRBJ2-7; 10 positions match TRBD1. CDR3 protein: CASSWTGTGVSEQYF. In DNA, the CDR3 is TGTGCCAGCAGCTGGACCGGGACAGGGGTTTCCGAGCAGTACTTC.